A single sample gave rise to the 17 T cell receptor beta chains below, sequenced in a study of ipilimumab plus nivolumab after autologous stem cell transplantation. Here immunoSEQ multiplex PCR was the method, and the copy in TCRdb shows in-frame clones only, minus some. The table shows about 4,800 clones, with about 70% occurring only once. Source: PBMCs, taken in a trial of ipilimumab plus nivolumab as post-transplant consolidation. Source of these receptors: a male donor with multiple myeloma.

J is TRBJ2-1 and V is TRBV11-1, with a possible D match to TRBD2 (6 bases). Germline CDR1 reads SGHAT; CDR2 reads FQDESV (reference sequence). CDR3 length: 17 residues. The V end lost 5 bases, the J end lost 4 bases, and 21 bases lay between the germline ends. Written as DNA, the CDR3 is TGTGCCAGCAGCCCTAGAGAGGCTAGCGCCTTGTACAATGAGCAGTTCTTC. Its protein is CASSPREASALYNEQFF.

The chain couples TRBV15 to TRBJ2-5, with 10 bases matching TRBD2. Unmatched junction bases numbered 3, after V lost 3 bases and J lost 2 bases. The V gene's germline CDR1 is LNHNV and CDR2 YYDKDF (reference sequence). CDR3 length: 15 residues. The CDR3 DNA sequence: TGTGCCACCAGCAGCCCACTAGCGGGGCAAGAGACCCAGTACTTC. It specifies CATSSPLAGQETQYF.

The CDR3 region has the DNA TGTGCCAGCAGCTTAGGACAATCCTACGAGCAGTACTTC. The encoded protein is CASSLGQSYEQYF. The chain recombines TRBV11-1 with TRBJ2-7, with unresolved D. CDR1 is SGHAT, CDR2 FQDESV, per germline (reference sequence). The CDR3 consists of 13 residues. Trimming cost V 1 base and J 1 base, with 5 bases left between them.

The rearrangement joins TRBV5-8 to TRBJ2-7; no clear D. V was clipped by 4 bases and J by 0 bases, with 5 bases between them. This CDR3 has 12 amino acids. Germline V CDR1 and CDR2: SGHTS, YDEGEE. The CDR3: CASSTSSYEQYF. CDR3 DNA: TGTGCCAGCAGCACAAGCTCCTACGAGCAGTACTTC.

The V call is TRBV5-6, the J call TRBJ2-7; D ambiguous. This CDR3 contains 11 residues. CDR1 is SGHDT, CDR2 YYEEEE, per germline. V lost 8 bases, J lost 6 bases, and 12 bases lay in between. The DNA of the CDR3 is TGTGCCAGGGTCACGCTTCGCGAGCAGTACTTC. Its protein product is CARVTLREQYF. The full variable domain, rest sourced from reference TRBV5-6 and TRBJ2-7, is DAGVTQSPTHLIKTRGQQVTLRCSPKSGHDTVSWYQQALGQGPQFIFQYYEEEERQRGNFPDRFSGHQFPNYSSELNVNALLLGDSALYLCARVTLREQYFGPGTRLTVT.

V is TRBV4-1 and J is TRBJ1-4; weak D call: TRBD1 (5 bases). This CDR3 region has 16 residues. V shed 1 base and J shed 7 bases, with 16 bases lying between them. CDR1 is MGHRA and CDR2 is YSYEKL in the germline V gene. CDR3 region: CASSQVGLGHGEKLFF. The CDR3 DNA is TGCGCCAGCAGCCAAGTAGGCTTGGGGCATGGTGAAAAACTGTTTTTT.

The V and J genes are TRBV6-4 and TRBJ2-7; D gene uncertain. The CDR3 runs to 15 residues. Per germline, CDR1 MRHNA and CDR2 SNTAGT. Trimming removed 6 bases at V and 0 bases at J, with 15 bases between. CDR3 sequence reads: CASSPTAAASYEQYF. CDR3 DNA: TGTGCCAGCAGCCCCACGGCGGCGGCCTCCTACGAGCAGTACTTC.

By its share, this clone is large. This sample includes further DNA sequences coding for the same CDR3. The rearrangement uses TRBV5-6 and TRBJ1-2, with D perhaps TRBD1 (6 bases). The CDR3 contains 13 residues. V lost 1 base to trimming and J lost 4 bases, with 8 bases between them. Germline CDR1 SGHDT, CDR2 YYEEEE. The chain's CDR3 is CASSLRGFYGYTF. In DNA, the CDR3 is TGTGCCAGCAGCTTGAGGGGGTTCTATGGCTACACCTTC.

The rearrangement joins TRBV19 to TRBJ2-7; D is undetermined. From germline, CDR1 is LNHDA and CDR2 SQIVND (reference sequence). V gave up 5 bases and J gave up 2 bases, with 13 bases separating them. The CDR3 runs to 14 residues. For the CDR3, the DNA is TGTGCCAGTAGTGACCTCCCCGGCCCCTACGAGCAGTACTTC. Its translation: CASSDLPGPYEQYF.

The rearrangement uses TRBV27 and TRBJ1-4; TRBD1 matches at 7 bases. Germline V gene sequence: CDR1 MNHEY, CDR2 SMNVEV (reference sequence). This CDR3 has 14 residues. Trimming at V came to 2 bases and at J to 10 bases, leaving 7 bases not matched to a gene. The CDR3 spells CASSLIGSGGKLFF. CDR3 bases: TGTGCCAGCAGTTTAATTGGGTCAGGGGGAAAACTGTTTTTT.

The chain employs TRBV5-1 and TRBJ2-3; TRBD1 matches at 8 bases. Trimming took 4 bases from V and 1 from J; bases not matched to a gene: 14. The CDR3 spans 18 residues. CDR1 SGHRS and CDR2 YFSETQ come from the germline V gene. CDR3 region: CASSPHTAGGARTDTQYF. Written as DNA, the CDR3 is TGCGCCAGCAGCCCACACACTGCAGGGGGCGCCCGCACAGATACGCAGTATTTT.

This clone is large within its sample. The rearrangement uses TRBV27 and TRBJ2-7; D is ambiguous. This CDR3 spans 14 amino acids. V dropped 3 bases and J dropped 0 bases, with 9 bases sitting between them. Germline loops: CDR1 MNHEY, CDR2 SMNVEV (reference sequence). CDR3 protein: CASSFYGGSYEQYF. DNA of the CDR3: TGTGCCAGCAGTTTTTATGGCGGCTCCTACGAGCAGTACTTC.

CDR3 DNA: TGTGCCAGCAGCTTGGATGGCGGGACCTCCTACAATGAGCAGTTCTTC. It codes for CASSLDGGTSYNEQFF. The chain carries TRBV5-6 and TRBJ2-1; perhaps TRBD2 as D (6 bases). V was shortened by 0 bases and J by 0 bases, with 10 bases between the two germline ends. CDR3 length equals 16 residues. The germline V gene encodes CDR1 SGHDT and CDR2 YYEEEE.

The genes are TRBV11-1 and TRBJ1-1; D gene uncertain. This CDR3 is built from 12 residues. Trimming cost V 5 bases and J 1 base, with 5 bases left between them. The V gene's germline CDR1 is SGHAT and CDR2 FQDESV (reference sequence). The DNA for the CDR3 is TGTGCCAGCAGCGAAAGGAACACTGAAGCTTTCTTT. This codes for CASSERNTEAFF.

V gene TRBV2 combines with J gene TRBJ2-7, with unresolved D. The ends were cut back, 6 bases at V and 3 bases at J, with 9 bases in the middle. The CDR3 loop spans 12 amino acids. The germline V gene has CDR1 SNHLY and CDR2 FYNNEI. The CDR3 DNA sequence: TGTGCCAGCAGGACCAGAAGCTACGAGCAGTACTTC. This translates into CASRTRSYEQYF.

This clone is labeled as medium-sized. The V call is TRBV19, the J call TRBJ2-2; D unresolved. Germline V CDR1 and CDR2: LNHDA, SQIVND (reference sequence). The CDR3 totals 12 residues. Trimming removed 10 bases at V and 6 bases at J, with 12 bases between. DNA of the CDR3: TGTGCCACCCTGATTGAGCCCGGGGAGCTGTTTTTT. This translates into CATLIEPGELFF.

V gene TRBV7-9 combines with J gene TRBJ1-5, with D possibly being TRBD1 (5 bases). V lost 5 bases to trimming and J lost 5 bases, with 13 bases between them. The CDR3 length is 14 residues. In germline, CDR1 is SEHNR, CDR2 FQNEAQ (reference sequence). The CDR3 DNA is TGTGCCAGCAGCCGAGGAGAGGGGTATCAGCCCCAGCATTTT. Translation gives CASSRGEGYQPQHF. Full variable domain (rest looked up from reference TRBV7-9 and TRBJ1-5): DTGVSQNPRHKITKRGQNVTFRCDPISEHNRLYWYRQTLGQGPEFLTYFQNEAQLEKSRLLSDRFSAERPKGSFSTLEIQRTEQGDSAMYLCASSRGEGYQPQHFGDGTRLSIL.